This is a list of T cell receptor beta chains from one sample in a study of blood T cell repertoires in COVID-19. Libraries were prepared by immunoSEQ multiplex PCR; TCRdb keeps only in-frame clonotypes and omits some of them. The table has 7,500 to 8,500 clones, about 81% seen once. The specimen sequenced was peripheral blood. The receptors here all came from a human donor with active COVID-19. The donor label of this sample is uncertain. The CDR3 runs from the conserved cysteine through the conserved F or W. D genes are given only for firm matches. Clone size is given for some rows only: seen once, a few or many times, or a class if the clone is expanded.

j_gene	d_gene	v_gene	abundance	CDR3aa	CDR3nt
TRBJ2-3	NA	TRBV2	few	CASSEAVWGGRYTDTQYF	TGTGCCAGCAGTGAAGCGGTCTGGGGGGGCCGCTACACAGATACGCAGTATTTT
TRBJ2-2	TRBD1	TRBV15	NA	CATSRDWGQGELFF	TGTGCCACCAGCAGAGATTGGGGACAGGGGGAGCTGTTTTTT
TRBJ1-1	NA	TRBV6-6	NA	CASSSTGMNTEAFF	TGTGCCAGCAGTTCCACAGGAATGAACACTGAAGCTTTCTTT
TRBJ1-2	TRBD1	TRBV6-5	once	CASSYGQGLGGYTF	TGTGCCAGCAGTTACGGACAGGGATTGGGTGGCTACACCTTC
TRBJ1-5	NA	TRBV28	NA	CASSLTQGSSNQPQHF	TGTGCCAGCAGTTTAACTCAGGGGTCGAGCAATCAGCCCCAGCATTTT
TRBJ2-5	TRBD2	TRBV13	NA	CASSLQAGGPNGIETQYF	TGTGCCAGCAGCTTACAAGCGGGAGGGCCTAATGGGATAGAGACCCAGTACTTC
TRBJ1-1	NA	TRBV27	NA	CASSLGSSRGTEAFF	TGTGCCAGCAGTTTAGGAAGCTCAAGGGGCACTGAAGCTTTCTTT
TRBJ1-5	NA	TRBV18	once	CASSPEGDTNQPQHF	TGTGCCAGCTCACCAGAGGGGGACACCAATCAGCCCCAGCATTTT
TRBJ1-4	NA	TRBV14	NA	CASSQIKAGKGEKLFF	TGTGCCAGCAGCCAAATTAAGGCAGGGAAAGGGGAAAAACTGTTTTTT
TRBJ1-6	NA	TRBV6-5	NA	CASTERRRSPLHF	TGTGCCAGCACGGAAAGACGGCGGTCACCCCTCCACTTT
TRBJ1-1	TRBD1	TRBV19	NA	CASSDRVNTEAFF	TGTGCCAGTAGCGACAGGGTGAACACTGAAGCTTTCTTT
TRBJ2-7	TRBD1	TRBV6-5	NA	CASSYRDRDYEQYF	TGTGCCAGCAGTTACCGGGACAGGGATTACGAGCAGTACTTC
TRBJ1-5	NA	TRBV24-1	NA	CATSASYSNQPQHF	TGTGCCACCAGTGCCAGTTATAGCAATCAGCCCCAGCATTTT
TRBJ1-1	NA	TRBV5-1	NA	CASSLQAGPTNTEAFF	TGCGCCAGCAGCTTGCAGGCGGGACCCACGAACACTGAAGCTTTCTTT
TRBJ2-2	NA	TRBV6-4	NA	CASSLLLNTGELFF	TGTGCCAGCAGTTTACTTTTGAACACCGGGGAGCTGTTTTTT
TRBJ2-5	NA	TRBV24-1	NA	CATSDPGLQETQYF	TGTGCCACCAGTGACCCGGGACTCCAGGAGACCCAGTACTTC
TRBJ1-5	NA	TRBV7-2	few	CASSAGRDNQPQHF	TGTGCCAGCAGCGCAGGACGGGACAATCAGCCCCAGCATTTT
TRBJ2-7	NA	TRBV5-4	NA	CASSLDSQGTYEQYF	TGTGCCAGCAGCTTGGATAGTCAGGGAACCTACGAGCAGTACTTC
TRBJ2-7	NA	TRBV11-2	NA	CASSLDSGTGIEQYF	TGTGCCAGCAGCTTAGATAGCGGGACAGGGATCGAGCAGTACTTC
TRBJ2-2	NA	TRBV20-1	NA	CSASPGTGELFF	TGCAGTGCTAGTCCGGGCACCGGGGAGCTGTTTTTT
TRBJ1-3	TRBD1	TRBV19	NA	CASSYPGTGRNTIYF	TGTGCCAGTAGCTATCCCGGGACAGGGAGAAACACCATATATTTT
TRBJ2-7	TRBD2	TRBV5-1	NA	CASSQQAGEGYEQYF	TGCGCCAGCAGCCAGCAGGCGGGAGAGGGCTACGAGCAGTACTTC
TRBJ2-3	TRBD2	TRBV7-9	once	CASSLIVGLTDTQYF	TGTGCCAGCAGCTTAATCGTGGGACTAACAGATACGCAGTATTTT
TRBJ1-6	NA	TRBV30	large	CASYGDTRSSYNSPLHF	TGTGCCTCCTACGGGGACACACGAAGCTCCTATAATTCACCCCTCCACTTT
TRBJ1-1	NA	TRBV7-2	NA	CASSHTGRLEAFF	TGTGCCAGCAGCCACACAGGACGTTTAGAAGCTTTCTTT
TRBJ2-1	TRBD2	TRBV19	NA	CASGSGSWNEQFF	TGTGCCAGTGGTAGCGGGAGTTGGAATGAGCAGTTCTTC
TRBJ2-5	TRBD2	TRBV7-2	NA	CASSWTSGGETQYF	TGTGCCAGCAGCTGGACTAGCGGTGGGGAGACCCAGTACTTC
TRBJ1-2	NA	TRBV5-6	NA	CASSLRQGGGYTF	TGTGCCAGCAGCTTGCGGCAGGGCGGTGGCTACACCTTC
TRBJ1-1	NA	TRBV25-1	NA	CASSDQLNTEAFF	TGTGCCAGCAGTGATCAGTTGAACACTGAAGCTTTCTTT